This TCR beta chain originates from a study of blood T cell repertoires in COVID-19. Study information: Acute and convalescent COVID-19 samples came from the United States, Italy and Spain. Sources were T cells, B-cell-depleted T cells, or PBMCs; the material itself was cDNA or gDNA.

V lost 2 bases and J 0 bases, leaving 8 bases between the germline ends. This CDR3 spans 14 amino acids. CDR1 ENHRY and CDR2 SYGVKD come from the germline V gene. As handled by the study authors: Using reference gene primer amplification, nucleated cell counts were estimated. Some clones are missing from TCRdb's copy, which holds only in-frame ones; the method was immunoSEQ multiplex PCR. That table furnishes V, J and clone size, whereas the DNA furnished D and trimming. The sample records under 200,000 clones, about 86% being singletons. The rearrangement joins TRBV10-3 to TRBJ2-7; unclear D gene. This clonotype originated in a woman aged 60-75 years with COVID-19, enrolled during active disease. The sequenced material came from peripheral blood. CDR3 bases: TGTGCCATCAGTGAGATAACACCCTCCTACGAGCAGTACTTC. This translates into CAISEITPSYEQYF.